This TCR beta chain was sequenced for a study of T cell clones after liver transplantation. For the study at large: Liver transplant recipients had immunosuppression withdrawal attempted within 2 years.

The germline V gene encodes CDR1 MDHEN and CDR2 SYDVKM. This CDR3 spans 16 amino acids. V was pared by 6 bases and J by 5 bases, with 11 bases of the junction left unmatched. TCRdb keeps only in-frame clones here, not all; method: immunoSEQ multiplex PCR. The sample includes tens of thousands of clones, about 70% of them seen just once. The chain is built from TRBV28 and TRBJ2-3; TRBD1 matches at 10 bases. The material was CD4+ T cells from blood, obtained at the 22-month timepoint. This clonotype was sampled from a human patient who received a liver transplant. These T cells may partly come from the graft donor. The CDR3 loop reads CASSSQRTGGIDTQYF. CDR3 DNA sequence: TGTGCCAGCAGCTCTCAAAGGACAGGGGGAATAGATACGCAGTATTTT.